The 7 T cell receptor beta chains below come from one sample, sequenced in a study of shared clonotypes between healthy human individuals (TCRdb year 2020). The library was made by the immunoSEQ multiplex PCR assay. Drawn from immuneACCESS, this table holds only the in-frame rearrangements with V and J called that TCRdb kept. Clones are partly lost; checked studies trace under half to an unresolved V gene and leave the rest unexplained. The sample data list roughly 2,300,000 clones, and around 90% of these were observed just once. Of the sample, around 0.4% is held by the ten largest clones. The source material was naive CD4+ T cells from PBMCs. The label giving this sample's cell subset or site can be read as: CD45RA+ positively selected. The receptors come from a man aged 18 to 30 in good health. Some clones in this sample may be carry-over from other donors' samples.

The chain has TRBV10-3 and TRBJ1-1; D is undetermined. This CDR3 region has 13 residues. The V end was cut by 4 bases, the J end by 4 bases, with 10 bases between. Germline V gene lookup returns CDR1 ENHRY and CDR2 SYGVKD. The CDR3 region is CAISAREFTEAFF. The CDR3 nucleotides read TGTGCCATCAGTGCCAGAGAATTCACTGAAGCTTTCTTT.

The sample holds one count of this clone. Other DNA sequences from this sample encode an identical CDR3 as well. This chain joins TRBV18 and TRBJ1-3; D is unresolved. Germline CDR1 reads KGHSH; CDR2 reads LQKENI. The CDR3 is made up of 15 amino acids. Between the trimmed V and J ends, which lost 1 base and 0 bases, there was a span of 7 bases. The CDR3 sequence is CASSPRQDSGNTIYF. CDR3 sequence (DNA): TGTGCCAGCTCACCACGGCAGGACTCTGGAAACACCATATATTTT.

This clone was detected only once. This sequence joins TRBV5-1 and TRBJ2-4, with a possible D match to TRBD2 (5 bases). V was pared by 4 bases and J by 8 bases, with 16 bases between. Germline V lookup: CDR1 SGHRS, CDR2 YFSETQ. The CDR3 loop spans 14 amino acids. The CDR3 DNA follows: TGCGCCAGCAGCCGAGGACCGCCCGGGGACATTCAGTACTTC. Translating gives CASSRGPPGDIQYF.

The rearrangement links TRBV5-4 to TRBJ1-2; 10 bases are shared with TRBD1. The germline V gene encodes CDR1 SGHNT and CDR2 YYREEE (reference sequence). V shed 3 bases and J 2 bases; nucleotides not matched to a gene: 7. The CDR3 extends over 16 amino acids. DNA for the CDR3: TGTGCCAGCAGCTGGGGACCGGGACAGGGGAACTATGGCTACACCTTC. Protein sequence: CASSWGPGQGNYGYTF. The full variable domain, its missing parts supplied by reference TRBV5-4 and TRBJ1-2, is ETGVTQSPTHLIKTRGQQVTLRCSSQSGHNTVSWYQQALGQGPQFIFQYYREEENGRGNFPPRFSGLQFPNYSSELNVNALELDDSALYLCASSWGPGQGNYGYTFGSGTRLTVV.

V is TRBV2 and J is TRBJ1-2; D is possibly TRBD1 (5 bases). The germline CDR1 and CDR2 sequences are SNHLY and FYNNEI. CDR3 length equals 15 residues. V shed 3 bases and J shed 4 bases, with 15 bases lying between them. CDR3 in DNA: TGTGCCAGCAGTGATCGGGGGGTCAGAAGCTATGGCTACACCTTC. Encoded protein: CASSDRGVRSYGYTF.

This chain links TRBV7-9 with TRBJ1-5; D might be TRBD1 (6 bases). With 5 bases removed from V and 3 bases from J, the gap between germline ends came to 11 bases. The CDR3 is 14 amino acids. CDR1 is SEHNR, CDR2 FQNEAQ, per germline (reference sequence). This CDR3 is CASSGRDNNQPQHF. The CDR3 DNA is TGTGCCAGCAGCGGCCGGGACAACAATCAGCCCCAGCATTTT.

This sequence joins TRBV2 and TRBJ2-5; 10 bases agree with TRBD2. V lost 4 bases, J lost 7 bases, and 12 bases stayed unmatched. The CDR3 contains 16 residues. Germline CDR1 is SNHLY and CDR2 is FYNNEI. The CDR3 region has the DNA TGTGCCAGCAGTGTCCGGACTAGCGGCCCCACGGGGACCCAGTACTTC. As protein: CASSVRTSGPTGTQYF.